Listed below are T cell receptor beta chains from one sample, sequenced in a study of blood T cell repertoires in COVID-19. TCRdb's copy holds only in-frame clones and misses some; the assay was immunoSEQ multiplex PCR. The sample has roughly 110,000 clones; approximately 80% are singletons. Sequencing input: peripheral blood. These receptors originate from a human donor in a cohort sampled during active COVID-19. Each CDR3 is given with its conserved first and last residue. D genes are given only for firm matches. Clone size is shown for a subset of rows, as once, few, many or a class of expanded clone.

TGTGCCAGCAGCTCCCACACGACAGGGAATAATTCACCCCTCCACTTT,CASSSHTTGNNSPLHF,TRBV11-3,NA,TRBJ1-6,TRBD1
TGTGCCAGCAGCTTAGGAGCTGGGACAGCTGAAGCTTTCTTT,CASSLGAGTAEAFF,TRBV7-2,NA,TRBJ1-1,TRBD1
TGTGCCAGCAGCCCGGGACTAGCGGGAGGGAATGAGCAGTTCTTC,CASSPGLAGGNEQFF,TRBV6-5,NA,TRBJ2-1,TRBD2
TGCGCCAGCAGCCTTAGACTAGCGGGGGGCCTCAATGAGCAGTTCTTC,CASSLRLAGGLNEQFF,TRBV4-1,once,TRBJ2-1,TRBD2
TGTGCCAGCAGTACCGGGACAGGGGTATCATACGAGCAGTACTTC,CASSTGTGVSYEQYF,TRBV6-2/TRBV6-3,NA,TRBJ2-7,TRBD1
TGTGCCAGCAGGGCAGGACAGGGCCAACACACTGAAGCTTTCTTT,CASRAGQGQHTEAFF,TRBV25-1,NA,TRBJ1-1,TRBD1
TGTGCCACCAGTGATTCTCCCAGGGGAAGCAACTCACCCCTCCACTTT,CATSDSPRGSNSPLHF,TRBV24-1,few,TRBJ1-6,NA
TGTGCCAGCAGACGACAGGGAGCCACTGAAGCTTTCTTT,CASRRQGATEAFF,TRBV14,NA,TRBJ1-1,TRBD1
TGTGCCAGCAGTGACCGGACTAGCGGGGCCGTAAACCAAGAGACCCAGTACTTC,CASSDRTSGAVNQETQYF,TRBV6-7,NA,TRBJ2-5,TRBD2
TGTGCCAGTAGTATCCGACAGGGTACATACGAGCAGTACTTC,CASSIRQGTYEQYF,TRBV19,NA,TRBJ2-7,TRBD1
TGTGCCAGCAGTTCCAGGGTCCCCCCCTACGAGCAGTACTTC,CASSSRVPPYEQYF,TRBV11-2,NA,TRBJ2-7,NA
TGTGCCAGCAGAAAAGACAGTGGCACTGAAGCTTTCTTT,CASRKDSGTEAFF,TRBV11-3,NA,TRBJ1-1,NA
TGTGCCAGCAGCTTAGATTCCCGGGATATTGGGAACTATGGCTACACCTTC,CASSLDSRDIGNYGYTF,TRBV11-3,NA,TRBJ1-2,NA
TGCGCCAGCAGCCAAGGGACCAGCCCGGGGTTCTCTGGAAACACCATATATTTT,CASSQGTSPGFSGNTIYF,TRBV4-3,NA,TRBJ1-3,NA
TGTGCCAGCAGCTCCGAAGGGCTTAGCGTAAATGAGCAGTTCTTC,CASSSEGLSVNEQFF,TRBV7-3,once,TRBJ2-1,NA
TGCAGCGTAGTAGCGGGAACGCAGAGGGAGCAGTTCTTC,CSVVAGTQREQFF,TRBV29-1,few,TRBJ2-1,TRBD2
TGTGCCAGCAGCTTACATACAGGGGGTACCTACACCTTC,CASSLHTGGTYTF,TRBV7-2,NA,TRBJ1-2,TRBD1
TGTGCCAGTAGTATATGGTGGGACAGGGACTCTGGAAACACCATATATTTT,CASSIWWDRDSGNTIYF,TRBV19,once,TRBJ1-3,TRBD1
TGTGCCAGCAGCGACCTTGGGACTAGCCTGACGAGCTCCTACGAGCAGTACTTC,CASSDLGTSLTSSYEQYF,TRBV6-2/TRBV6-3,NA,TRBJ2-7,TRBD2
TGTGCCAGCAGCTTAGACACAGGGGTGTACGAGCAGTACTTC,CASSLDTGVYEQYF,TRBV11-2,once,TRBJ2-7,TRBD1
TGTGCCAGCAGTGACTCGAACAGTATCTATGGCTACACCTTC,CASSDSNSIYGYTF,TRBV6-4,NA,TRBJ1-2,NA
TGTGCCAGCAGTTCCCCTTACGCGACAGGGACGGAGGACGCCTACTTC,CASSSPYATGTEDAYF,TRBV27,medium-sized,TRBJ2-7,TRBD1
TGTGCCAGCAGCTTCCAGGGGTGGAACACTGAAGCTTTCTTT,CASSFQGWNTEAFF,TRBV13,NA,TRBJ1-1,NA
TGCGCCAGCAGTTTTCAGGGTGTAAACACTGAAGCTTTCTTT,CASSFQGVNTEAFF,TRBV5-1,NA,TRBJ1-1,NA
TGCGCCAGCAGAACCGGACTAGCGGGAGCGTACGAGCAGTACTTC,CASRTGLAGAYEQYF,TRBV5-1,NA,TRBJ2-7,TRBD2
TGTGCCATCAGTGAGTCCGGACAGTCGCAGCCCCAGCATTTT,CAISESGQSQPQHF,TRBV10-3,NA,TRBJ1-5,NA
TGTGCCAGCAGCTCCGACTACTCCTACGAGCAGTACTTC,CASSSDYSYEQYF,TRBV7-3,NA,TRBJ2-7,NA
TGTGCCAGCGGCCCCTTGAGGGAGCAGTACTTC,CASGPLREQYF,TRBV28,once,TRBJ2-7,NA
TGTGCCAGCAGCTTAGTGGCAGGGGGTGGCTACACCTTC,CASSLVAGGGYTF,TRBV7-2,NA,TRBJ1-2,TRBD1
TGTGCCAGCAGCTTAGTAGGAGGGGCTGGGGCCAACGTCCTGACTTTC,CASSLVGGAGANVLTF,TRBV11-1,NA,TRBJ2-6,NA
TGTGCCAGCAGGACGACTAGCGGGGGGTCCATCTACGAGCAGTACTTC,CASRTTSGGSIYEQYF,TRBV2,NA,TRBJ2-7,TRBD2
TGTGCCACCAGTGATTTACGGGATTTTGGTGAAAAACTGTTTTTT,CATSDLRDFGEKLFF,TRBV24-1,NA,TRBJ1-4,NA
TGTGCCAGCAGCCAATCGGTTGGAGGGAGGAACGAGCAGTACTTC,CASSQSVGGRNEQYF,TRBV14,NA,TRBJ2-7,NA
TGTGCCACCAGTGATTGGGCGAACACTGAAGCTTTCTTT,CATSDWANTEAFF,TRBV24-1,NA,TRBJ1-1,NA
TGTGCCAGCAGTTCCGGACAGGGAAACTATGGCTACACCTTC,CASSSGQGNYGYTF,TRBV28,NA,TRBJ1-2,TRBD1
TGTGCCAGCAGCCCAAGCGGGGGGGCCTACAATGAGCAGTTCTTC,CASSPSGGAYNEQFF,TRBV7-2,NA,TRBJ2-1,TRBD2
TGTGCCAGCACCGTAACAGGGGGCGCAGACTATGGCTACACCTTC,CASTVTGGADYGYTF,TRBV11-2,NA,TRBJ1-2,TRBD1
TGTGCCAGCAGCGATAGCATCCCCGGCCCCCACGAGCAGTACTTC,CASSDSIPGPHEQYF,TRBV6-4,few,TRBJ2-7,NA
TGTGCCAGCAGCTTGGCCGTTACAGGGGGCAACGAGCAGTACTTC,CASSLAVTGGNEQYF,TRBV5-4,NA,TRBJ2-7,TRBD1
TGTGCCAGCAGTTCCGGGACACGTATGGAAGCTTTCTTT,CASSSGTRMEAFF,TRBV6-2/TRBV6-3,NA,TRBJ1-1,NA
TGTGCCTCACTAGCTGCGAACACCGGGGAGCTGTTTTTT,CASLAANTGELFF,TRBV28,few,TRBJ2-2,NA
TGCGCCAGCAGCTCCGGAGTAGCGGACCCTACCGGGGAGCTGTTTTTT,CASSSGVADPTGELFF,TRBV4-1,NA,TRBJ2-2,NA
TGTGCCAGCAGCACCTCCGGGACACCTAACTATGGCTACACCTTC,CASSTSGTPNYGYTF,TRBV7-3,NA,TRBJ1-2,NA
TGTGCCAGCAGTACCTCAATATACGACGGACTGGGGACTGAAGCTTTCTTT,CASSTSIYDGLGTEAFF,TRBV6-2/TRBV6-3,NA,TRBJ1-1,NA
TGTGCCAGCAGTGAAGCCGGGAGGATCACCGGGGAGCTGTTTTTT,CASSEAGRITGELFF,TRBV2,NA,TRBJ2-2,TRBD2
TGCAGCGTTGAAAATTCCTCTGAAGCTTTCTTT,CSVENSSEAFF,TRBV29-1,NA,TRBJ1-1,NA
TGTGCCAGCAGTCTGAGGGTTTTGTCCTACAATGAGCAGTTCTTC,CASSLRVLSYNEQFF,TRBV6-2/TRBV6-3,NA,TRBJ2-1,NA
TGTGCCAGCAGTTTCTGGACAGGGGGAGACGGGGAGCTGTTTTTT,CASSFWTGGDGELFF,TRBV28,NA,TRBJ2-2,TRBD1
TGTGCCAGCGCACGGACGGGAGGAAGCTCCTATAATTCACCCCTCCACTTT,CASARTGGSSYNSPLHF,TRBV18,once,TRBJ1-6,NA
TGTGCCAGTAGTCCGACAGGGGGTTCCTCCTACGAGCAGTACTTC,CASSPTGGSSYEQYF,TRBV19,NA,TRBJ2-7,TRBD1
TGTGCCAGTAGTATAGGACAGGGCTACAATGAGCAGTTCTTC,CASSIGQGYNEQFF,TRBV19,few,TRBJ2-1,TRBD1
TGTGCCAGTAGTACTTTACGGACTAGCGGGGGACAAGAGACCCAGTACTTC,CASSTLRTSGGQETQYF,TRBV19,NA,TRBJ2-5,TRBD2
TGTGCCAGCTCCGTAGCGGGAGCTTCCTACGAGCAGTACTTC,CASSVAGASYEQYF,TRBV6-6,NA,TRBJ2-7,TRBD2
TGTGCCAGCAGTGTCAGGGTAGGAGGGGCCGGGGAGCTGTTTTTT,CASSVRVGGAGELFF,TRBV2,NA,TRBJ2-2,NA
TGCACCAGCAGCCTCGATCGGGGGACTAGCGGGGAGTGCAATGAGCAGTTCTTC,CTSSLDRGTSGECNEQFF,TRBV1,NA,TRBJ2-1,NA
TGTGCCAGCAGTTTTTCCGTCTACGAGCAGTACTTC,CASSFSVYEQYF,TRBV12-3/TRBV12-4,few,TRBJ2-7,NA
TGTGCCAGCAGTCCGGGACTAGAAACAGATACGCAGTATTTT,CASSPGLETDTQYF,TRBV11-1,NA,TRBJ2-3,TRBD2